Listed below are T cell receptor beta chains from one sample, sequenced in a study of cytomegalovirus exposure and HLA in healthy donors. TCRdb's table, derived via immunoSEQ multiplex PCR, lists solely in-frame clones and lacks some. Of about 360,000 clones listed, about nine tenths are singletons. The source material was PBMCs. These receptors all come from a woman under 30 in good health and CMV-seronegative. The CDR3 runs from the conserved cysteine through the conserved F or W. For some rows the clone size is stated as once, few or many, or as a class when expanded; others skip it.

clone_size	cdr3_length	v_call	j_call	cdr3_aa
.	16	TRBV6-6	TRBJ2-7	CASSYTSGGASYEQYF
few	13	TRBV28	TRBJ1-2	CASSSGLDYGYTF
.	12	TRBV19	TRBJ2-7	CASSKTGNEQYF
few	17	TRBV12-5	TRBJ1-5	CASADLGDRRFNQPQHF
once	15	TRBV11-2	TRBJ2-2	CASSLREKVPGELFF
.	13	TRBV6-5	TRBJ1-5	CASSEQGDQPQHF
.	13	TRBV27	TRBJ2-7	CASSIQGLYEQYF
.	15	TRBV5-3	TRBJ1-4	CARSSGGAGVQKLFF
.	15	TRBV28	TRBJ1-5	CASRGQGGLNQPQHF
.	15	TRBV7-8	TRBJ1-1	CASSLDVRVNTEAFF
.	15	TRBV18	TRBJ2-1	CASSPDRIRYNEQFF
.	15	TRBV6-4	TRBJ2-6	CASSVAGAGANVLTF
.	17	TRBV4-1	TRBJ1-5	CASSQAPRGASNQPQHF
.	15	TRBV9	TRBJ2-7	CASSKAGTGLYEQYF
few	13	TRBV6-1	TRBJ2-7	CASRRQGYYEQYF
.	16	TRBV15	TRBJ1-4	CATSRGLGGVNEKLFF
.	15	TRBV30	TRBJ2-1	CAWSAAGGPESEQFF
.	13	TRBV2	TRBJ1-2	CATSLEGNYGYTF
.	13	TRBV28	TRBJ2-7	CASSLTPSYEQYF
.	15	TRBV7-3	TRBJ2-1	CASSLIAGGRNEQFF
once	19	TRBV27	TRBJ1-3	CASSLRGTGGLISGNTIYF
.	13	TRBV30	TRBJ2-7	CAWNRGGPYEQYF
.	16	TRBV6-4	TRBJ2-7	CASSEEGGLALYEQYF
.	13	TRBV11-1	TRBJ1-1	CASSPRQYTEAFF
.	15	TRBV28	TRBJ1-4	CASSSPGTGGRKLFF
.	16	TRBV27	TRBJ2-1	CASSPYQETAYNEQFF
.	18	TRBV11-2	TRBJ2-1	CASSAHWTTHASYNEQFF
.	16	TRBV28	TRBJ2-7	CASLSAEAPYFGEQYF
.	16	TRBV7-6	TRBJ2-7	CASSSGLAGDLYEQYF
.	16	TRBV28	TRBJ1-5	CASSLRGLTRNQPQHF
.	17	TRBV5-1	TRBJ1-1	CASSSNAAGVFGTEAFF
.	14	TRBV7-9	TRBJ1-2	CASSGRTTNYGYTF
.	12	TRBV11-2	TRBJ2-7	CASSLLSYEQYF
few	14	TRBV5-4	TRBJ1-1	CATFVRTGGTEAFF
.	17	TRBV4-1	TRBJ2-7	CASSQEDWTSGAYEQYF
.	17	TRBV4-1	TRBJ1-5	CASSQEQGILSNQPQHF
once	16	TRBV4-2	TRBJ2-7	CASSHPGQGASYEQYF
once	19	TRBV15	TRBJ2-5	CATSSSAITGTGGRETQYF
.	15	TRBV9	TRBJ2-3	CASSVDSVRTDTQYF
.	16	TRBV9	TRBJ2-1	CAVSSGIGSGTNEQFF
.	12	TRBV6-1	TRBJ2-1	CASSGGLNEQFF
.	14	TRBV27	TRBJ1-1	CASSLVTSGTEAFF
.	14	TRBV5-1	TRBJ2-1	CASSLTSGKPEQFF
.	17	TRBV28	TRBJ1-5	CASSLGTISTGLQPQHF
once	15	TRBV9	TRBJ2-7	CASSVGTSGLREQYF
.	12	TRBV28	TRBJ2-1	CASSSPRGPQFF
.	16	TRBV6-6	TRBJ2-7	CASSSPGGWGDYEQYF
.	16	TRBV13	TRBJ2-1	CASSPRTSGRYNEQFF
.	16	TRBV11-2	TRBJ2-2	CASSHERGALGGELFF
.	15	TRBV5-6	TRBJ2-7	CASSFWTGGSYEQYF